The 14 T cell receptor beta chains below were found in one sample sequenced in a study of cytomegalovirus exposure and HLA in healthy donors. Primers included in the PCR were 60 Vbeta and 13 Jbeta primers. Sequenced by immunoSEQ multiplex PCR; TCRdb stores in-frame clones only, minus some. The sample consists of some 160,000 clones, under 85% of them appearing once. Sample: PBMCs. Receptors originate from a woman under 40 in good health and CMV-seronegative.

V and J are TRBV1 and TRBJ2-5; the tabulated D call, TRBD2, remains unverified against the DNA. Matching the DNA end better, TRBJ2-7 makes the J call doubtful. TRBV1 is a recognized pseudogene. The CDR3 contains 17 residues. DNA of the CDR3: TGCACCAGCAGCCGGGACGGACTAGCGGGCGCTCCCTACGAGCAGTACTTC. Amino acids: CTSSRDGLAGAPYEQYF.

J is TRBJ2-6 and V is TRBV7-2, with 10 bases fitting TRBD1. This CDR3 has 18 residues. V shed 6 bases and J 2 bases; nucleotides not matched to a gene: 10. Germline values: CDR1 SGHTA, CDR2 FQGNSA. The CDR3 loop is CASRPPGQGITGANVLTF. The CDR3 coding sequence is TGTGCCAGCAGACCGCCGGGACAGGGGATTACTGGGGCCAACGTCCTGACTTTC.

The chain employs TRBV10-3 and TRBJ1-1; maybe TRBD1 (5 bases). The germline V gene encodes CDR1 ENHRY and CDR2 SYGVKD. With 6 bases removed from V and 1 base from J, the gap between germline ends came to 9 bases. The CDR3 contains 13 residues. Written as DNA, the CDR3 is TGTGCCATCAGCCTGGACACGAACACTGAAGCTTTCTTT. Its protein product is CAISLDTNTEAFF.

This chain links TRBV4-3 with TRBJ2-3; 7 nucleotides line up with TRBD2. Germline trimming cut 0 bases from V and 0 bases from J; bases unmatched to any gene: 12. CDR3 length equals 19 residues. CDR1 is LGHNA, CDR2 YSLEER, per germline. CDR3 sequence: CASSQDLFLRERSTDTQYF. The CDR3 nucleotides read TGCGCCAGCAGCCAAGATCTTTTTTTGCGGGAGCGCAGCACAGATACGCAGTATTTT.

The gene calls are TRBV9 and TRBJ2-3, with 9 bases matching TRBD2. The CDR3 is 18 residues long. Trimming took 0 bases from V and 0 from J; bases not matched to a gene: 8. Per germline, CDR1 SGDLS and CDR2 YYNGEE. The CDR3 nucleotides read TGTGCCAGCAGCGTAGGCCTAGCGGGACCCTCTAGCACAGATACGCAGTATTTT. Amino acid sequence: CASSVGLAGPSSTDTQYF.

The genes are TRBV6-1 and TRBJ2-2; D unresolved. V was shortened by 7 bases and J by 6 bases, with 9 bases between the two germline ends. CDR1 and CDR2 (germline): MNHNS, SASEGT. The length of the CDR3 is 12 residues. The CDR3 here is CASTPLSGELFF. The DNA of the CDR3 is TGTGCCAGCACCCCTTTGTCCGGGGAGCTGTTTTTT.

This chain joins TRBV7-8 and TRBJ2-7; no reliable D call. This CDR3 has 12 amino acids. V lost 2 bases and J lost 5, with 7 bases in between. Germline loops: CDR1 SGHVS, CDR2 FQNEAQ. Here the CDR3 DNA reads TGTGCCAGCAGCTTAAACTCGGACGAGCAGTACTTC. This translates into CASSLNSDEQYF.

The chain combines TRBV25-1 with TRBJ1-4; perhaps TRBD1 as D (6 bases). The CDR3 spans 14 residues. In germline, CDR1 is MGHDK, CDR2 SYGVNS. The germline V and J ends were trimmed by 3 bases and 3 bases, with 8 bases remaining between them. CDR3 DNA: TGTGCCAGCAGTGATTGGACAGCTAATGAAAAACTGTTTTTT. The encoded protein is CASSDWTANEKLFF.

The rearrangement uses TRBV19 and TRBJ1-4; weak D call: TRBD1 (6 bases). The V end lost 1 base, the J end lost 3 bases, and 9 bases lay between the germline ends. Germline V lookup: CDR1 LNHDA, CDR2 SQIVND (reference sequence). The CDR3 is made up of 15 amino acids. This CDR3 is CASSIAGQSNEKLFF. The CDR3 DNA reads TGTGCCAGTAGTATAGCTGGACAGTCTAATGAAAAACTGTTTTTT.

This clone occurred once. CDR3 sequence (DNA): TGCGCCAGCAGCCAAGGGGGGCTAGCGGGAGGGGGTGAGCAGTTCTTC. Residues: CASSQGGLAGGGEQFF. The chain has TRBV4-1 and TRBJ2-1, with TRBD2 matching 12 bases. CDR3 size: 16 residues. Germline assignment: CDR1 MGHRA and CDR2 YSYEKL. The junction had 7 bases not matched to a gene; V was cut back by 1 base and J by 9 bases.

This clone appeared a few times. This chain connects TRBV18 to TRBJ1-4; possibly TRBD1 for D (6 bases). Germline V gene lookup returns CDR1 KGHSH and CDR2 LQKENI. V was cut by 3 bases and J by 6 bases, with 11 bases left in between. The CDR3 contains 14 residues. In DNA, the CDR3 is TGTGCCAGCTCACCGTTGACAGGTCATGAAAAACTGTTTTTT. This gives the protein CASSPLTGHEKLFF.

The chain links TRBV7-2 to TRBJ1-2; unclear D gene. V was trimmed by 5 bases and J by 4 bases, leaving 17 bases between them. CDR3 length: 15 residues. Germline V gene lookup returns CDR1 SGHTA and CDR2 FQGNSA. DNA for the CDR3: TGTGCCAGCAGCCCTCGTGGGGAGGGCCTCTATGGCTACACCTTC. Amino acids: CASSPRGEGLYGYTF.

The table lists this clone with a few counts. The CDR3: CASRVGDRRYGYTF. The CDR3 DNA sequence: TGTGCCAGTAGAGTCGGGGACAGGCGATATGGCTACACCTTC. V gene TRBV19 combines with J gene TRBJ1-2; TRBD1 matches 8 bases. The ends lost 6 bases at V and 5 bases at J; junction bases unmatched: 8. The length of the CDR3 is 14 residues. CDR1 is LNHDA, CDR2 SQIVND, per germline (reference sequence).

The rearrangement links TRBV28 to TRBJ2-1; a possible D gene is TRBD2 (5 bases). Germline CDR1 and CDR2: MDHEN and SYDVKM. CDR3 size: 12 residues. V lost 4 bases and J lost 7, with 8 bases in between. The CDR3 loop is CASSSRGNEQFF. CDR3 sequence (DNA): TGTGCCAGCAGTTCTAGAGGGAATGAGCAGTTCTTC.